Sequencing of this TCR beta chain was carried out in a study of OX40 agonist ivuxolimab in advanced cancers. On the study more broadly: Among those enrolled, mean age was 60 years (range roughly 20 to 85) and approximately 80% were male. Treatment received earlier with anti-PD-1, anti-PD-L1 or anti-CTLA-4 agents was allowed, and approximately 40% had some. Study-level results: It was also the case that some nonresponders had low normalized T-cell clonal expansion. Within 6 weeks, CD4+ and CD8+ blood T cells expanded clonally at 0.1 to 3.0 mg/kg.

Note on this clone: No antigen is known for it.

V shed 0 bases and J 7 bases; nucleotides not matched to a gene: 6. The CDR3 extends over 15 amino acids. The V gene's germline CDR1 is SGHDT and CDR2 YYEEEE. Measured with immunoSEQ multiplex PCR; TCRdb has only the in-frame clones, and not every one. The table has about 110,000 clones, about nine tenths seen once; the top ten hold 0.45% to 0.5%. The source is an adult with an advanced solid tumor such as melanoma, head and neck, liver or kidney cancer. The V call is TRBV5-6, the J call TRBJ2-7; 11 bases line up with TRBD1. The source material was CD4+ or CD8+ T cells sorted from blood, sampled in a trial of the OX40 agonist ivuxolimab. The CDR3 sequence: CASSLAGQGAEEQYF. The CDR3 DNA reads as TGTGCCAGCAGCTTGGCCGGACAGGGGGCGGAGGAGCAGTACTTC.